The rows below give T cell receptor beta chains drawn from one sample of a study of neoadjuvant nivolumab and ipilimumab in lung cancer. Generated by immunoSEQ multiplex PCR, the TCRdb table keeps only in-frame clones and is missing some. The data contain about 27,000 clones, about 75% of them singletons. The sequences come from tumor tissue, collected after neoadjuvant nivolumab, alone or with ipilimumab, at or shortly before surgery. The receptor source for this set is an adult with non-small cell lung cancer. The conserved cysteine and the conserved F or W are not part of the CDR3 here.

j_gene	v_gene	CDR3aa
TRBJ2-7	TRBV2	AIGQGYEQY
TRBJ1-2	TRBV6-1	ASDPGVNYGYT
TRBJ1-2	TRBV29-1	SVEIRDYHT
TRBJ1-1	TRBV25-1	ASRTGAARSEAF
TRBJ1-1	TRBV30	AWSPRSEAF
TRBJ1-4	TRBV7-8	ASSLAGILGEKLF
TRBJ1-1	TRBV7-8	ASSLLGVNTEAF
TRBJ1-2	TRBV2	ASRATANYGYT
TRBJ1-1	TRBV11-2	ASSFAGMNTEAF
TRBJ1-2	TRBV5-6	ASSRDQLRGYT
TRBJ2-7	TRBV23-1	ASVGYEQY
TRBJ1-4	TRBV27	ASSRQGRGPSEKLF
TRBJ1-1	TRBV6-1	ATRGSGGVGTEAF
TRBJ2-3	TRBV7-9	ASSPRGDTDTQY
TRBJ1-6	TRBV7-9	ASSPRQGNSPLH
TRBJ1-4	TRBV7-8	ASSFSGWTGVEKLF
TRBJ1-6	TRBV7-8	ASSPRTGTFQPLH
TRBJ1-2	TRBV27	ASRLQGSNYGYT
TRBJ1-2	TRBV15	ATSRDRRRRSEGYT
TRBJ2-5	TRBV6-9	ASGSGGQETQY
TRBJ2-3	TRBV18	ASSRNRGPTDTQY
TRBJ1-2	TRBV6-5	ASSYSPGLGGYT
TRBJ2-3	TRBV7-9	ASSFLTDTQY
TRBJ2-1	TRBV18	ASSLLAGSYNEQF
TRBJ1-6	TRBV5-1	ASSLGGTAHNSPLH
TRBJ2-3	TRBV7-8	ASSSGTSLDTQY
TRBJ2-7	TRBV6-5	ASRLIGTPSYEQY
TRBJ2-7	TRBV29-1	SVARTGDEQY
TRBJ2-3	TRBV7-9	ASSPVGDTQY
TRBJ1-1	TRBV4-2	ASSPSGTNTEAF
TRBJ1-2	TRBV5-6	ASSPDRHGYT
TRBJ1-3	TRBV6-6	ASSHGNTIY
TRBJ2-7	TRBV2	ASSDGTTSYEQY
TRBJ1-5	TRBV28	ASSNPVGSQRQPQH
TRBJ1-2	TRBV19	ASNQENYGYT
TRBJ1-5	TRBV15	ATSSRRNQPQH
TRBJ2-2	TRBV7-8	ASSLSGTGELF
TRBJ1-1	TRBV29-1	SVGPGWGMNTEAF
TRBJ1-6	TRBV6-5	ASAPGNNSPLH
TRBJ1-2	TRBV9	ASSVGAGLNGYT
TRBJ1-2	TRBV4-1	ASSQDLRGGTNYGYT
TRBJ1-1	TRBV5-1	ASSLTNTEAF
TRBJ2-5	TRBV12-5	ASGGPAGETQY
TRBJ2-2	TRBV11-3	ASSLGTGTGELF